This T cell receptor (beta chain) came from a study of cytomegalovirus exposure and HLA in healthy donors. Study-wide context: Some 85 million unique TCRs, all from HLA-typed donors, were included in an early release of the data. The study, taken as a whole, reports: The CMV antigen specificity of a few CMV-associated chains was confirmed through in vitro analysis. It emerged from a later analysis that several of the most significant clusters appeared to be linked to common viral pathogens.

The table lists this clone with a count of one. Antigen unknown. V shed 6 bases and J 11 bases; nucleotides not matched to a gene: 15. The CDR3 is made up of 15 amino acids. Germline V lookup: CDR1 MNHNY, CDR2 SVGAGI (reference sequence). This PCR relied on a set of 60 Vbeta primers and 13 Jbeta primers. The data were produced by immunoSEQ multiplex PCR, yet TCRdb's version contains in-frame clones alone and is incomplete. The data hold about 97,000 clones, with 79% observed a single time. This clonotype was sampled from a male donor in good health and CMV-seropositive. This rearrangement joins TRBV6-6 to TRBJ1-5; 8 nucleotides match TRBD1. The sample consisted of PBMCs. The CDR3 nucleotides read TGTGCCAGCAGCCCAGACAGGGGAAGGACATCGGCCCAGCATTTT. Translating gives CASSPDRGRTSAQHF.